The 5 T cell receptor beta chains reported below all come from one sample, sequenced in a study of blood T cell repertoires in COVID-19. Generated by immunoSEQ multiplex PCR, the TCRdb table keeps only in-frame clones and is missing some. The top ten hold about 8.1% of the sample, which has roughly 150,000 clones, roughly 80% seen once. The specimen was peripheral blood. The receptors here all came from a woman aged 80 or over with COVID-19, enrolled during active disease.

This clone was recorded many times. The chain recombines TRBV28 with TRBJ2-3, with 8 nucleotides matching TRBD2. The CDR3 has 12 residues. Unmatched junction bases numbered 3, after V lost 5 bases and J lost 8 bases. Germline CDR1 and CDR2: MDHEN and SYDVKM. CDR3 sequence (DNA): TGTGCCAGCAGTATCACTAGCGGTACGCAGTATTTT. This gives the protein CASSITSGTQYF.

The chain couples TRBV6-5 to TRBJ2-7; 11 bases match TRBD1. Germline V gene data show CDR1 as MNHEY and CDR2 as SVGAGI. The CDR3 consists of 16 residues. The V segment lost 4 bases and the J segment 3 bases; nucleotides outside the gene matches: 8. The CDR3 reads CASSWGKGTGGYEQYF. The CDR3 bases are TGTGCCAGCAGTTGGGGAAAAGGGACAGGGGGCTACGAGCAGTACTTC.

Here the CDR3 reads CASSEETVGVYGYTF. The CDR3 bases are TGTGCCAGCAGTGAGGAGACAGTAGGGGTATATGGCTACACCTTC. The V call is TRBV2, the J call TRBJ1-2; tentatively, D is TRBD1 (5 bases). V was clipped by 3 bases and J by 5 bases, with 16 bases between them. Germline V lookup: CDR1 SNHLY, CDR2 FYNNEI. The CDR3 contains 15 residues.

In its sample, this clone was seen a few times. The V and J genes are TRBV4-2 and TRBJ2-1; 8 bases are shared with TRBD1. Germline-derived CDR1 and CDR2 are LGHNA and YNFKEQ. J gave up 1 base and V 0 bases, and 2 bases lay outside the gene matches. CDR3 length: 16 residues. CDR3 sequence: CASSQDTGGSYNEQFF. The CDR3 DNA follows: TGTGCCAGCAGCCAAGATACAGGGGGGTCCTACAATGAGCAGTTCTTC.

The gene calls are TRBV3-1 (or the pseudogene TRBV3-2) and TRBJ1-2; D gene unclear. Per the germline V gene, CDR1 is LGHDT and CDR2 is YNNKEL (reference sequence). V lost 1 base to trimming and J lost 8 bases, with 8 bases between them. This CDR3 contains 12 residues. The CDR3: CASSQGARGYTF. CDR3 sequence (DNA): TGTGCCAGCAGCCAAGGAGCGCGAGGCTACACCTTC.